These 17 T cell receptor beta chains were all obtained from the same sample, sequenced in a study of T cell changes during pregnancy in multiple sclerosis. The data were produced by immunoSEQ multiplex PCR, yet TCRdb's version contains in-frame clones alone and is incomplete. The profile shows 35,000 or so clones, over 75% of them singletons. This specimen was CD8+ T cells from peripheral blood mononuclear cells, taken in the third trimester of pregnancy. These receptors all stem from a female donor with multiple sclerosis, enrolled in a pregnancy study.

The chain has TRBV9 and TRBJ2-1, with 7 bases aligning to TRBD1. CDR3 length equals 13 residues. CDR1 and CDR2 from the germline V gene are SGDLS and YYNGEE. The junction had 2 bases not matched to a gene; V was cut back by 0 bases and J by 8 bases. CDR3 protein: CASSVDRGHEQFF. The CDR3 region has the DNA TGTGCCAGCAGCGTAGACAGGGGCCATGAGCAGTTCTTC.

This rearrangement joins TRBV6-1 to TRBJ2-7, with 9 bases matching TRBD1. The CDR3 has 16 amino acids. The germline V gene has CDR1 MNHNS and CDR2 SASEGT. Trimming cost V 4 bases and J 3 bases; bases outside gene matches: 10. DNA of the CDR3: TGTGCCAGCAGTGTAAGCCCCGGGACAGGGTACTACGAGCAGTACTTC. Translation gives CASSVSPGTGYYEQYF.

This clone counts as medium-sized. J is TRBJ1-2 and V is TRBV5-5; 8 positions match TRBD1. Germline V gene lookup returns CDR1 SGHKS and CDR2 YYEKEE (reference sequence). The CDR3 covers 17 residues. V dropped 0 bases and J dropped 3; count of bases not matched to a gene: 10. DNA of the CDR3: TGTGCCAGCAGCTTGGGAGACAGGGGACTCCTTTACTATGGCTACACCTTC. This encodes CASSLGDRGLLYYGYTF.

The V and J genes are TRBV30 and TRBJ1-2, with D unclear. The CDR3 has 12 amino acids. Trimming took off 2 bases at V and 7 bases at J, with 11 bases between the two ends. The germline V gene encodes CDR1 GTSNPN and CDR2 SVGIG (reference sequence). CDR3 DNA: TGTGCCTGGAGTCCCGGGGTAGGTGGCTACACCTTC. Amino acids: CAWSPGVGGYTF.

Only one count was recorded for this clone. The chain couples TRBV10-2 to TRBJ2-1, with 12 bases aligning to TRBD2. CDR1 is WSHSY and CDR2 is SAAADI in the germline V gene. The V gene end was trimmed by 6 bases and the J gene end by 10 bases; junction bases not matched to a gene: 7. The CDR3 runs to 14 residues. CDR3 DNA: TGCGCCAGCAGCATCTCGGGACTAGCGGGCGAGCAGTTCTTC. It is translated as CASSISGLAGEQFF.

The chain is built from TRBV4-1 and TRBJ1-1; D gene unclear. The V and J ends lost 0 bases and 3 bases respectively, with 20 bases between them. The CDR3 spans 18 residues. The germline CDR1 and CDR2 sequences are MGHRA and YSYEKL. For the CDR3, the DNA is TGCGCCAGCAGCCAAGAAGGACCGGGGTACTTGGACGACACTGAAGCTTTCTTT. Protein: CASSQEGPGYLDDTEAFF.

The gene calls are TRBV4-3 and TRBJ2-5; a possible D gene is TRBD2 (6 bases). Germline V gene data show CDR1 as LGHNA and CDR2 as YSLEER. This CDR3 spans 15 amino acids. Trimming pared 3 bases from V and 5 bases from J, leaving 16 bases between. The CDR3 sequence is CASSQDSGDGETQYF. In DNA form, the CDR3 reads TGCGCCAGCAGCCAGGATTCGGGGGACGGCGAGACCCAGTACTTC.

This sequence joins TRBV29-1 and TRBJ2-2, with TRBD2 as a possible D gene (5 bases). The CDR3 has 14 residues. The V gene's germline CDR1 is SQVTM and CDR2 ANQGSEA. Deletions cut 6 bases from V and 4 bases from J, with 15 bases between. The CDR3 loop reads CSVATSGFTGELFF. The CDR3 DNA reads TGCAGCGTCGCTACAAGCGGTTTCACCGGGGAGCTGTTTTTT.

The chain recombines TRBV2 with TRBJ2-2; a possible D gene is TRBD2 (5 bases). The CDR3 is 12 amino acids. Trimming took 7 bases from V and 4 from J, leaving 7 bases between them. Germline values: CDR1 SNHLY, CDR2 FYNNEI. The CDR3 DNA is TGTGCCAGCAAGGAGGTCACCGGGGAGCTGTTTTTT. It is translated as CASKEVTGELFF.

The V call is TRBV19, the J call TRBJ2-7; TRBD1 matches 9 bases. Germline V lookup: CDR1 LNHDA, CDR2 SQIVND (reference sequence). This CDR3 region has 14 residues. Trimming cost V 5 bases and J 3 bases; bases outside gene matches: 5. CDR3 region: CASSPGTGNYEQYF. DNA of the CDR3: TGTGCCAGTAGTCCCGGGACAGGGAACTACGAGCAGTACTTC.

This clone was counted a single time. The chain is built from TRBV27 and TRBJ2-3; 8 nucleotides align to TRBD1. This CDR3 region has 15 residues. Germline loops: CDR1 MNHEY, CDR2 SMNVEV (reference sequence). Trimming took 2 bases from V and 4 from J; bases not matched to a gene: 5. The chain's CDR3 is CASSLGDRPPDTQYF. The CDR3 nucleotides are TGTGCCAGCAGTTTAGGGGACAGGCCCCCAGATACGCAGTATTTT.

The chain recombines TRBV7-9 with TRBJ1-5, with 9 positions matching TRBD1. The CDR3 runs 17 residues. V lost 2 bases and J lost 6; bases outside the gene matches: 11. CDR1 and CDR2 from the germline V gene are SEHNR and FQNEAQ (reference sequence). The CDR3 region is CASSLSSGTGLGQPQHF. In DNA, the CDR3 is TGTGCCAGCAGCTTATCGTCGGGGACAGGGTTGGGTCAGCCCCAGCATTTT.

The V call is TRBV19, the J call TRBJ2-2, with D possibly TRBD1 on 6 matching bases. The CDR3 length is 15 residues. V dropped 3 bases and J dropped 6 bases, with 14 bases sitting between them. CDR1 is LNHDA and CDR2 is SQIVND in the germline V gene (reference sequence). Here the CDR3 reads CASSIWDTPSGELFF. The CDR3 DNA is TGTGCCAGTAGTATTTGGGACACCCCTTCCGGGGAGCTGTTTTTT.

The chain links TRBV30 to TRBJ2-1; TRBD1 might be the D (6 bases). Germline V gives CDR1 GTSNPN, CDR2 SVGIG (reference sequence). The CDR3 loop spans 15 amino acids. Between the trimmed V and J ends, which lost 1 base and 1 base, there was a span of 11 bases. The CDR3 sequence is CAWSGGGTSYNEQFF. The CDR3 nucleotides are TGTGCCTGGAGTGGAGGGGGAACATCCTACAATGAGCAGTTCTTC.

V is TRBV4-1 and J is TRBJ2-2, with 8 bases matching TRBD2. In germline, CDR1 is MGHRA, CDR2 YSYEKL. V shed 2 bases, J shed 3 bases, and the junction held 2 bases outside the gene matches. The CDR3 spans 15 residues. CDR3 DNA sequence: TGCGCCAGCAGCCAACTACTAGCGGACACCGGGGAGCTGTTTTTT. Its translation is CASSQLLADTGELFF.

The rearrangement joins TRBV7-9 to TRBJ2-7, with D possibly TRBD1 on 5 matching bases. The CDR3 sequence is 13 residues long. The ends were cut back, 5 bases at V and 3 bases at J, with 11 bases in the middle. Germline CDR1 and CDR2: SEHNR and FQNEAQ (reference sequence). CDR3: CASSHAGYYEQYF. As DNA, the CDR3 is TGTGCCAGCAGCCACGCAGGGTACTACGAGCAGTACTTC. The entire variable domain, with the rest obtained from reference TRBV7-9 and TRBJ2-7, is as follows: DTGVSQNPRHKITKRGQNVTFRCDPISEHNRLYWYRQTLGQGPEFLTYFQNEAQLEKSRLLSDRFSAERPKGSFSTLEIQRTEQGDSAMYLCASSHAGYYEQYFGPGTRLTVT.

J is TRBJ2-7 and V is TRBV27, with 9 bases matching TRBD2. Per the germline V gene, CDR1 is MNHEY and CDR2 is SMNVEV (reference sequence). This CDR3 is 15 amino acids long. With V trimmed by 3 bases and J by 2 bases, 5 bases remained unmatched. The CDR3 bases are TGTGCCAGCAGTTTTGGACTAGCGCAGGCCTACGAGCAGTACTTC. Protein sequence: CASSFGLAQAYEQYF.